This TCR beta chain is drawn from a study of T cell responses to AZD1222 COVID-19 vaccine. Study conclusions and caveats: Only five to seven AZD1222 recipients were seropositive at baseline. It was only after the peak T cell response that any repertoires were sampled.

The CDR3 is 15 residues long. V lost 3 bases, J lost 0 bases, and 10 bases lay in between. Germline V gene data show CDR1 as SGHTA and CDR2 as FQGTGA. Sequencing was performed with immunoSEQ multiplex PCR; in TCRdb, only in-frame clones are kept and a portion is missing. Here the sample spans roughly 51,000 clones, roughly 90% being singletons. Combined were second doses at about 4 or about 12 weeks. In the case of this clone: Its antigen is not identified.

The TCR originated in an adult who received the AZD1222 COVID-19 vaccine. The rearrangement joins TRBV7-3 to TRBJ2-3, with D possibly called TRBD1 or TRBD2 (5 bases each). This specimen was peripheral blood, taken 28 days after the second AZD1222 dose. The DNA of the CDR3 is TGTGCCAGCAGCTTCTCCGGGACCAGCACAGATACGCAGTATTTT. Amino acid sequence: CASSFSGTSTDTQYF.